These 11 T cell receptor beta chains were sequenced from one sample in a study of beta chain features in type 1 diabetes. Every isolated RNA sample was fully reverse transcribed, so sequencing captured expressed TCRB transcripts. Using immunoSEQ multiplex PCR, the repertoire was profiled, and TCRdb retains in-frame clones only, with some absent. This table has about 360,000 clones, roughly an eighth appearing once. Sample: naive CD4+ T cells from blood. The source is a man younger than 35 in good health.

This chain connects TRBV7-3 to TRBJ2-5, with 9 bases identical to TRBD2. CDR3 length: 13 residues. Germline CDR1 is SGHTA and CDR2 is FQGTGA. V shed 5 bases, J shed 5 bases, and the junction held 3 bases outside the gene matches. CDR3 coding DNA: TGTGCCAGCAGCCGACTAGCGGACGAGACCCAGTACTTC. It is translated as CASSRLADETQYF.

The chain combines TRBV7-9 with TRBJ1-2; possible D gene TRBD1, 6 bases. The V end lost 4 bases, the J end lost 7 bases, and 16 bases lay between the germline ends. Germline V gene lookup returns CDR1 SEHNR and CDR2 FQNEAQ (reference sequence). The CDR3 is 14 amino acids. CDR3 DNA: TGTGCCAGCAGCTCCGGACAGTCTAGCGGTGGCTACACCTTC. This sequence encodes CASSSGQSSGGYTF. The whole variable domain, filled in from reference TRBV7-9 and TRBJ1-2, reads DTGVSQNPRHKITKRGQNVTFRCDPISEHNRLYWYRQTLGQGPEFLTYFQNEAQLEKSRLLSDRFSAERPKGSFSTLEIQRTEQGDSAMYLCASSSGQSSGGYTFGSGTRLTVV.

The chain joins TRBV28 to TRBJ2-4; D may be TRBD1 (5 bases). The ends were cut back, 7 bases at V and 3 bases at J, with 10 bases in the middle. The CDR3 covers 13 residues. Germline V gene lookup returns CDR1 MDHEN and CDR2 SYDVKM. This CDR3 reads CASTVGHKNIQYF. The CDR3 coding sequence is TGTGCCAGCACCGTGGGGCACAAAAACATTCAGTACTTC.

The CDR3 DNA is TGTGCCAGCAGAAGGGGACATCACGAGCAGTACTTC. Encoded protein: CASRRGHHEQYF. This chain uses TRBV6-5 with TRBJ2-7; a possible D gene is TRBD1 (6 bases). The CDR3 consists of 12 residues. V lost 6 bases to trimming and J lost 5 bases, with 11 bases between them. Per germline, CDR1 MNHEY and CDR2 SVGAGI.

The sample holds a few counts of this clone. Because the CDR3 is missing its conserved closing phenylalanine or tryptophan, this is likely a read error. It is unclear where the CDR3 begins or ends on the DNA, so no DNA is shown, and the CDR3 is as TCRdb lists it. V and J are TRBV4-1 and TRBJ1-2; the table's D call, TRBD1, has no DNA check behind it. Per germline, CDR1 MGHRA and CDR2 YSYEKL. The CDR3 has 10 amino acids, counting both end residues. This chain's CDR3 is CASSQQGPTV.

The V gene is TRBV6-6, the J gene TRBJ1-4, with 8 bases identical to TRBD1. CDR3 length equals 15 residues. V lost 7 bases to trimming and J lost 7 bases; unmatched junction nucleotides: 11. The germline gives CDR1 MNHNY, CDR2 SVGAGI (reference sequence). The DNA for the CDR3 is TGTGCCAGCACCCGAGGACAGGGAATGGGTGAAAAACTGTTTTTT. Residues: CASTRGQGMGEKLFF.

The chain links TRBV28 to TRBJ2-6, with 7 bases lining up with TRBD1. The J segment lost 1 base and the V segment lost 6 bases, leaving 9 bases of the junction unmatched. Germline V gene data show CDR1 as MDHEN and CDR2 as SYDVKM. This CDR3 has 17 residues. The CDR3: CASSQRQGVSGANVLTF. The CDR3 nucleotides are TGTGCCAGCAGCCAAAGACAGGGTGTGTCTGGGGCCAACGTCCTGACTTTC.

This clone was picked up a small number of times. Here the CDR3 reads CASSPRGRGYQETQYF. The CDR3 coding sequence is TGTGCCAGCTCACCACGAGGCAGGGGGTACCAAGAGACCCAGTACTTC. The chain employs TRBV18 and TRBJ2-5; 7 bases map to TRBD1. CDR3 length equals 16 residues. After removal of 1 base from V and 0 bases from J, the junction contained 5 bases not matched to a gene. Per the germline V gene, CDR1 is KGHSH and CDR2 is LQKENI.

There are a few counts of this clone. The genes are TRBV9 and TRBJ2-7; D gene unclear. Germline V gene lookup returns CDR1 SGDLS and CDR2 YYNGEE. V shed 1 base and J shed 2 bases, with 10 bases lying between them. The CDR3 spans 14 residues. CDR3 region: CASSVYPVTYEQYF. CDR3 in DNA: TGTGCCAGCAGCGTATATCCGGTTACCTACGAGCAGTACTTC.

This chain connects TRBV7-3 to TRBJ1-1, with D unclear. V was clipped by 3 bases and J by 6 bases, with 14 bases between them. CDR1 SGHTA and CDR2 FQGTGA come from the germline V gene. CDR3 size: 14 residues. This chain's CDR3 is CASSLQYGVPEAFF. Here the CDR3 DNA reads TGTGCCAGCAGCTTGCAGTACGGGGTTCCTGAAGCTTTCTTT.

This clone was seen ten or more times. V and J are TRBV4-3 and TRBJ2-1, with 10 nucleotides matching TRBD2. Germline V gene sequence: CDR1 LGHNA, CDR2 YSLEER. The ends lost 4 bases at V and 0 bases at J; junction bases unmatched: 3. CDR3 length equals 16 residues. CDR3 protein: CASSLRTSGSYNEQFF. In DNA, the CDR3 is TGCGCCAGCAGCCTCCGGACTAGCGGCTCCTACAATGAGCAGTTCTTC.